These 28 T cell receptor beta chains were all obtained from the same sample, sequenced in a study of PD-1 blockade in classical Hodgkin lymphoma. Profiled with immunoSEQ multiplex PCR; TCRdb holds only in-frame clones, not every one. The table shows 50,000 to 65,000 clones, with 88% occurring only once. All trial patients relapsed after autologous stem cell transplantation. Source: peripheral blood mononuclear cells (PBMCs), taken before the second cycle of nivolumab. The origin of the receptors is a human donor with classical Hodgkin lymphoma.

The chain employs TRBV19 and TRBJ2-7; D possibly corresponds to TRBD2 (5 bases). Per the germline V gene, CDR1 is LNHDA and CDR2 is SQIVND (reference sequence). The length of the CDR3 is 16 residues. V lost 3 bases, J lost 2 bases, and 17 bases lay in between. CDR3 sequence reads: CASSMVGVLATYEQYF. CDR3 in DNA: TGTGCCAGTAGTATGGTGGGTGTGTTAGCGACCTACGAGCAGTACTTC.

The chain carries TRBV5-1 and TRBJ2-3, with 12 bases matching TRBD2. Germline V gene lookup returns CDR1 SGHRS and CDR2 YFSETQ. CDR3 length: 16 residues. V was pared by 4 bases and J by 6 bases, with 9 bases of the junction left unmatched. The DNA for the CDR3 is TGCGCCAGCAGCCCGGCGCCTAGCGGGGGGGCCGATACGCAGTATTTT. Residues: CASSPAPSGGADTQYF. The variable domain in full, with the rest retrieved from reference TRBV5-1 and TRBJ2-3, is KAGVTQTPRYLIKTRGQQVTLSCSPISGHRSVSWYQQTPGQGLQFLFEYFSETQRNKGNFPGRFSGRQFSNSRSEMNVSTLELGDSALYLCASSPAPSGGADTQYFGPGTRLTVL.

This rearrangement joins TRBV19 to TRBJ1-5; D not resolved. There are 17 residues in the CDR3. CDR1 and CDR2 from the germline V gene are LNHDA and SQIVND (reference sequence). Trimming stripped 3 bases from V and 1 base from J, with 16 bases between. In DNA, the CDR3 is TGTGCCAGTAGTATTCGCCTAGGGCTAGGAAGCAATCAGCCCCAGCATTTT. Translating gives CASSIRLGLGSNQPQHF.

This clone was counted once. One end of the junction fails to match germline, which may point to a read error. The chain employs TRBV5-1 and TRBJ2-5, with no clear D. The J call may be wrong; the DNA end is better matched by TRBJ2-7. Germline CDR1 is SGHRS and CDR2 is YFSETQ. This CDR3 is built from 12 residues. This CDR3 is CASSLGNYEQYF. For the CDR3, the DNA is TGCGCCAGCAGTTTGGGCAATTACGAGCAGTACTTC.

This chain connects TRBV2 to TRBJ1-3; no firm D call. Trimming removed 3 bases at V and 1 base at J, with 7 bases between. The CDR3 extends over 14 amino acids. The germline V gene encodes CDR1 SNHLY and CDR2 FYNNEI. CDR3 sequence: CASSEEGSGNTIYF. The CDR3 coding sequence is TGTGCCAGCAGTGAGGAGGGTTCTGGAAACACCATATATTTT.

This chain joins TRBV7-9 and TRBJ2-2; D ambiguous. The V end lost 5 bases, the J end lost 1 base, and 8 bases lay between the germline ends. Per the germline V gene, CDR1 is SEHNR and CDR2 is FQNEAQ (reference sequence). The CDR3 covers 14 residues. CDR3 sequence reads: CASSRTENTGELFF. The CDR3 DNA sequence: TGTGCCAGCAGCCGGACCGAGAACACCGGGGAGCTGTTTTTT.

The chain recombines TRBV5-1 with TRBJ1-1; 10 nucleotides agree with TRBD1. The CDR3 is made up of 15 amino acids. Trimming took 4 bases from V and 6 from J; bases not matched to a gene: 9. CDR1 and CDR2 from the germline V gene are SGHRS and YFSETQ. DNA of the CDR3: TGCGCCAGCAGCAACACGGGACAGGGGCTGGCTGAAGCTTTCTTT. Translated, it gives CASSNTGQGLAEAFF. Supplemented by reference TRBV5-1 and TRBJ1-1, the full variable domain reads KAGVTQTPRYLIKTRGQQVTLSCSPISGHRSVSWYQQTPGQGLQFLFEYFSETQRNKGNFPGRFSGRQFSNSRSEMNVSTLELGDSALYLCASSNTGQGLAEAFFGQGTRLTVV.

This clone was detected once. The V gene is TRBV4-1, the J gene TRBJ1-5; 7 bases line up with TRBD1. The CDR3 totals 14 residues. Germline lookup yields CDR1 MGHRA and CDR2 YSYEKL. V gave up 3 bases and J gave up 6 bases; unmatched junction bases: 5. The CDR3 DNA reads TGCGCCAGCAGCCACCGACAGGGCGGTCAGCCCCAGCATTTT. The encoded protein is CASSHRQGGQPQHF.

There are a few counts of this clone. The genes are TRBV21-1 and TRBJ2-7; the table's D call TRBD2 went unverified against the DNA. TRBV21-1 is termed a pseudogene. The CDR3 is made up of 15 amino acids. Written as DNA, the CDR3 is TGTGCCTCCCAGCCCGAGGAGCGGGGGCCGTACGAGCAGTACTTC. It encodes CASQPEERGPYEQYF.

This clone was picked up a small number of times. The genes are TRBV5-1 and TRBJ2-2; weak D call: TRBD1 (5 bases). The germline V gene encodes CDR1 SGHRS and CDR2 YFSETQ. Trimming stripped 0 bases from V and 7 bases from J, with 7 bases between. The CDR3 covers 13 residues. CDR3 in DNA: TGCGCCAGCAGCTTGGTAGGGGACGGGGAGCTGTTTTTT. Encoded protein: CASSLVGDGELFF. Drawing the rest from reference TRBV5-1 and TRBJ2-2, the complete variable domain is KAGVTQTPRYLIKTRGQQVTLSCSPISGHRSVSWYQQTPGQGLQFLFEYFSETQRNKGNFPGRFSGRQFSNSRSEMNVSTLELGDSALYLCASSLVGDGELFFGEGSRLTVL.

The J gene is TRBJ1-1, the V gene TRBV7-9; 9 bases agree with TRBD1. The J segment lost 7 bases and the V segment lost 4 bases, leaving 4 bases of the junction unmatched. Germline CDR1 reads SEHNR; CDR2 reads FQNEAQ (reference sequence). The CDR3 has 13 residues. The CDR3 here is CASSYDRGDEAFF. The CDR3 nucleotides are TGTGCCAGCAGCTACGACAGGGGGGATGAAGCTTTCTTT.

The V and J genes are TRBV5-1 and TRBJ2-3, with 7 bases matching TRBD1. Germline values: CDR1 SGHRS, CDR2 YFSETQ. Losses at the gene ends were 3 bases for V and 2 bases for J; bases not matched to a gene: 9. This CDR3 is built from 16 residues. CDR3 loop: CASSSPGTADTDTQYF. CDR3 in DNA: TGCGCCAGCAGCTCACCCGGGACAGCAGACACAGATACGCAGTATTTT.

The chain is built from TRBV5-6 and TRBJ2-1; 7 bases are a match to TRBD2. CDR1 and CDR2 (germline): SGHDT, YYEEEE. Trimming at V came to 0 bases and at J to 4 bases, leaving 4 bases not matched to a gene. The CDR3 length is 15 residues. CDR3: CASSLGGEGYNEQFF. The CDR3 DNA sequence: TGTGCCAGCAGCTTGGGAGGGGAGGGGTACAATGAGCAGTTCTTC. Filled out from reference TRBV5-6 and TRBJ2-1, the complete variable domain reads DAGVTQSPTHLIKTRGQQVTLRCSPKSGHDTVSWYQQALGQGPQFIFQYYEEEERQRGNFPDRFSGHQFPNYSSELNVNALLLGDSALYLCASSLGGEGYNEQFFGPGTRLTVL.

Details on this clone: Other nucleotide sequences from this sample produce the same CDR3. DNA for the CDR3: TGCGCCAGCAGCTTGTACGGTGGGGGGGAGACCCAGTACTTC. It translates to CASSLYGGGETQYF. The chain uses TRBV5-1 and TRBJ2-5; D is possibly TRBD2 (6 bases). Germline V gives CDR1 SGHRS, CDR2 YFSETQ. The CDR3 spans 14 residues. V shed 1 base and J shed 5 bases, with 12 bases lying between them. Full variable domain (outside the CDR3, taken from reference TRBV5-1 and TRBJ2-5): KAGVTQTPRYLIKTRGQQVTLSCSPISGHRSVSWYQQTPGQGLQFLFEYFSETQRNKGNFPGRFSGRQFSNSRSEMNVSTLELGDSALYLCASSLYGGGETQYFGPGTRLLVL.

The V and J genes are TRBV11-2 and TRBJ1-1; 7 bases fit TRBD1. The CDR3 totals 15 residues. V was clipped by 6 bases and J by 2 bases; unmatched bases: 9. The germline CDR1 and CDR2 sequences are SGHAT and FQNNGV. The CDR3 sequence: CASSSPGQTNTEAFF. The DNA for the CDR3 is TGTGCCAGCAGTTCACCGGGACAGACAAACACTGAAGCTTTCTTT.

The genes are TRBV5-1 and TRBJ2-5; 8 nucleotides align to TRBD2. The CDR3 is made up of 13 amino acids. The germline V gene has CDR1 SGHRS and CDR2 YFSETQ. The junction had 5 bases not matched to a gene; V was cut back by 3 bases and J by 7 bases. The CDR3 sequence is CASSSAGGGTQYF. CDR3 in DNA: TGCGCCAGCAGCTCCGCGGGGGGCGGGACCCAGTACTTC.

The J gene is TRBJ1-1, the V gene TRBV5-1; 8 bases are a match to TRBD1. Germline V gives CDR1 SGHRS, CDR2 YFSETQ. V shed 4 bases and J 3 bases; nucleotides not matched to a gene: 5. CDR3 length equals 14 residues. CDR3 nucleotides: TGCGCCAGCAGCCGACAGGGGACGGACACTGAAGCTTTCTTT. Its protein product is CASSRQGTDTEAFF. The full variable domain, rest sourced from reference TRBV5-1 and TRBJ1-1, is KAGVTQTPRYLIKTRGQQVTLSCSPISGHRSVSWYQQTPGQGLQFLFEYFSETQRNKGNFPGRFSGRQFSNSRSEMNVSTLELGDSALYLCASSRQGTDTEAFFGQGTRLTVV.

V usage is TRBV7-8 and J usage is TRBJ2-1; D is perhaps TRBD1 (6 bases). V was clipped by 1 base and J by 4 bases, with 8 bases between them. Germline CDR1 reads SGHVS; CDR2 reads FQNEAQ. The length of the CDR3 is 14 residues. The CDR3 protein is CASSLVGQYNEQFF. The CDR3 DNA is TGTGCCAGCAGCTTAGTCGGACAGTACAATGAGCAGTTCTTC.

This clone was seen only once. The chain recombines TRBV10-2 with TRBJ1-2; a weak D match, TRBD1 (5 bases). The germline V gene encodes CDR1 WSHSY and CDR2 SAAADI. The CDR3 length is 13 residues. V gave up 2 bases and J gave up 4 bases, with 8 bases separating them. CDR3 in amino acids: CASSEAGTYGYTF. The CDR3 bases are TGCGCCAGCAGTGAGGCAGGGACCTATGGCTACACCTTC.

The chain couples TRBV7-2 to TRBJ1-1; D not resolved. The CDR3 loop spans 15 amino acids. The germline V gene has CDR1 SGHTA and CDR2 FQGNSA. V was trimmed by 2 bases and J by 0 bases, leaving 10 bases between them. The CDR3 is CASSLLDELNTEAFF. In DNA, the CDR3 is TGTGCCAGCAGCTTACTCGATGAACTGAACACTGAAGCTTTCTTT. The whole variable domain, filled in from reference TRBV7-2 and TRBJ1-1, reads GAGVSQSPSNKVTEKGKDVELRCDPISGHTALYWYRQSLGQGLEFLIYFQGNSAPDKSGLPSDRFSAERTGGSVSTLTIQRTQQEDSAVYLCASSLLDELNTEAFFGQGTRLTVV.

V and J are TRBV5-6 and TRBJ2-7; D is unresolved. CDR3 length: 16 residues. The germline V and J ends were trimmed by 0 bases and 0 bases, with 13 bases remaining between them. Looked up from germline, CDR1 is SGHDT and CDR2 is YYEEEE. As DNA, the CDR3 is TGTGCCAGCAGCTTGGAGAGAAACCTAAACTCCTACGAGCAGTACTTC. This translates into CASSLERNLNSYEQYF.

The chain combines TRBV4-1 with TRBJ2-5, with D tentatively TRBD2 (5 bases). CDR3 size: 19 residues. The germline CDR1 and CDR2 sequences are MGHRA and YSYEKL. Trimming stripped 0 bases from V and 3 bases from J, with 23 bases between. This chain's CDR3 is CASSQEREVSVTKEETQYF. For the CDR3, the DNA is TGCGCCAGCAGCCAAGAAAGGGAAGTTAGCGTTACAAAAGAAGAGACCCAGTACTTC.

The genes are TRBV14 and TRBJ1-1; tentatively, D is TRBD1 (6 bases). V was shortened by 5 bases and J by 1 base, with 17 bases between the two germline ends. The CDR3 is 16 amino acids. Germline assignment: CDR1 SGHDN and CDR2 FVKESK. The CDR3 bases are TGTGCCAGCAGCTTAGGGGGAGCGGTTGCGAACACTGAAGCTTTCTTT. The encoded protein is CASSLGGAVANTEAFF.

The chain links TRBV10-3 to TRBJ2-7, with 9 bases aligning to TRBD1. The CDR3 totals 12 residues. Trimming cost V 10 bases and J 2 bases; bases outside gene matches: 3. From germline, CDR1 is ENHRY and CDR2 SYGVKD. As DNA, the CDR3 is TGTGCCAATGGGGACAGGGCCTACGAGCAGTACTTC. This gives the protein CANGDRAYEQYF.

The chain links TRBV28 to TRBJ1-1; weak D call: TRBD1 (6 bases). The length of the CDR3 is 14 residues. With 3 bases removed from V and 1 base from J, the gap between germline ends came to 9 bases. Per the germline V gene, CDR1 is MDHEN and CDR2 is SYDVKM. CDR3 bases: TGTGCCAGCAGTTTCGGACAGAGGAACACTGAAGCTTTCTTT. Amino acid sequence: CASSFGQRNTEAFF.

This chain links TRBV7-8 with TRBJ1-1, with 8 bases aligning to TRBD1. The CDR3 extends over 15 amino acids. Germline values: CDR1 SGHVS, CDR2 FQNEAQ. The V and J ends lost 5 bases and 6 bases, in that order; junction bases with no gene match: 11. For the CDR3, the DNA is TGTGCCAGCAGCCGCCGGGCAGGGGGCGCGGCTGAAGCTTTCTTT. Translation: CASSRRAGGAAEAFF.

The chain recombines TRBV6-5 with TRBJ2-3; no clear D. The V gene lost 6 bases and the J gene lost 0 bases, with 10 bases spanning the gap. The germline V gene encodes CDR1 MNHEY and CDR2 SVGAGI. This CDR3 has 14 residues. CDR3 sequence: CASSLQPSTDTQYF. CDR3 coding DNA: TGTGCCAGCAGCCTCCAGCCTAGCACAGATACGCAGTATTTT.

This sequence joins TRBV5-1 and TRBJ1-6; 9 nucleotides agree with TRBD1. The CDR3 is 15 amino acids. Germline V gene sequence: CDR1 SGHRS, CDR2 YFSETQ. The V and J ends lost 6 bases and 4 bases, in that order; junction bases with no gene match: 5. DNA for the CDR3: TGCGCCAGCAAGGGACAGGGTGGGTATAATTCACCCCTCCACTTT. Its protein is CASKGQGGYNSPLHF.